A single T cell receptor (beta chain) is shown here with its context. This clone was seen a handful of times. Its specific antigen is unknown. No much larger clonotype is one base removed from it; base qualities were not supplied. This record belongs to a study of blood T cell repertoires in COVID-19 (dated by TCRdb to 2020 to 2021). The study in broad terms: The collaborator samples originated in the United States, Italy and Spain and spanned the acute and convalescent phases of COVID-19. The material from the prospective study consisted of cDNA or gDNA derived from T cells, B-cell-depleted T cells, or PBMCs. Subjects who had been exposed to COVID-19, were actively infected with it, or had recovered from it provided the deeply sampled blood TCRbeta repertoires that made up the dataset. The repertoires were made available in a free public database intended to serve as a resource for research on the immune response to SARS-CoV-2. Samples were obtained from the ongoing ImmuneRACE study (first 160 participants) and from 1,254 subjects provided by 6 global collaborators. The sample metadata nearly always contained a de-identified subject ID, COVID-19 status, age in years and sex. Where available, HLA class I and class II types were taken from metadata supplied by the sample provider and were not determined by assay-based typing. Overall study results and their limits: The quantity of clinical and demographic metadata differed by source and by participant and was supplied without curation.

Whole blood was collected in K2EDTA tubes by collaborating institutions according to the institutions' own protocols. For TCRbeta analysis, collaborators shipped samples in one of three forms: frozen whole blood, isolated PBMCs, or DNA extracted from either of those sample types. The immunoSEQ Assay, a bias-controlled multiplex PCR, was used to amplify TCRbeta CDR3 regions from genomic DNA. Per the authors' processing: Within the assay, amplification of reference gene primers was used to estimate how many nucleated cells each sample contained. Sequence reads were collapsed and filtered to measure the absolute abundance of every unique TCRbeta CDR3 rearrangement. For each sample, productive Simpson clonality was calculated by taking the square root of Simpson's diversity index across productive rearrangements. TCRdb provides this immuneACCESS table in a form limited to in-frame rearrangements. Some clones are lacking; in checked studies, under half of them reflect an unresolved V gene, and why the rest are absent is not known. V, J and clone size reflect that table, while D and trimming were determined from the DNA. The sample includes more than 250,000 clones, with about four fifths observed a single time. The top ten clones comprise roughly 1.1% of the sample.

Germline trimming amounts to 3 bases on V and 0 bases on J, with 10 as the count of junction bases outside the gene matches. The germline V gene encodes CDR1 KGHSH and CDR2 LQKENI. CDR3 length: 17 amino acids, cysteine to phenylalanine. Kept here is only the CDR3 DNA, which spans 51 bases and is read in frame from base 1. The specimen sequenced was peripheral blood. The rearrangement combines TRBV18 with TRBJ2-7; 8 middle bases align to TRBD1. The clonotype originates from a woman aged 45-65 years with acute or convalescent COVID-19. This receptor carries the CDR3 CASSPVEDRESSYEQYF. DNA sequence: TGTGCCAGCTCACCCGTGGAGGACAGGGAGAGCTCCTACGAGCAGTACTTC.